This is a list of T cell receptor beta chains from one sample in a study of CD8 T cells in ankylosing spondylitis. TCRdb passed the 5' RACE reads through MiXCR, listing each CDR3 protein once. The sample gives about 450,000 distinct CDR3 sequences, 20% to 30% of which show up once; roughly 0.9% is in the top ten. Source material: blood, either unsorted or a sorted T cell fraction (not recorded which). The receptors come from a male donor with ankylosing spondylitis. Both conserved end residues are part of each CDR3. Each record gives: clone size, D gene, V gene, J gene, CDR3 protein, CDR3 DNA. D genes are given only for firm matches. A clone size is listed for some rows: how often the clone was seen (once, few, many), or a class if it is expanded.

abundance: .; d_gene: TRBD2; v_gene: TRBV20-1; j_gene: TRBJ2-1; CDR3aa: CSASPGPGGGQFF; CDR3nt: TGCAGTGCTAGTCCCGGGCCGGGAGGGGGGCAGTTCTTC
abundance: .; d_gene: TRBD1; v_gene: TRBV13; j_gene: TRBJ1-5; CDR3aa: CASSRQGREQPQHF; CDR3nt: TGTGCCAGCAGTCGACAGGGGAGGGAACAGCCCCAGCATTTT
abundance: .; d_gene: TRBD1; v_gene: TRBV19; j_gene: TRBJ2-3; CDR3aa: CASSMERGRSTDTQYF; CDR3nt: TGTGCCAGTAGTATGGAAAGGGGGCGAAGCACAGATACGCAGTATTTT
abundance: .; d_gene: .; v_gene: TRBV7-2; j_gene: TRBJ2-1; CDR3aa: CASSLSGLRNNEQFF; CDR3nt: TGTGCCAGCAGCTTATCGGGACTGAGGAACAATGAGCAGTTCTTC
abundance: few; d_gene: TRBD2; v_gene: TRBV20-1; j_gene: TRBJ2-1; CDR3aa: CSAFSGSSYNEQFF; CDR3nt: TGCAGTGCCTTTAGCGGGAGCTCCTACAATGAGCAGTTCTTC
abundance: .; d_gene: .; v_gene: TRBV27; j_gene: TRBJ1-1; CDR3aa: CASSSHLTGNTEAFF; CDR3nt: TGTGCCAGCAGTTCACACCTGACAGGGAACACTGAAGCTTTCTTT
abundance: .; d_gene: .; v_gene: TRBV7-9; j_gene: TRBJ1-5; CDR3aa: CASSHYNSDQPQHF; CDR3nt: TGTGCCAGCAGCCATTACAATAGCGATCAGCCCCAGCATTTT
abundance: .; d_gene: .; v_gene: TRBV5-1; j_gene: TRBJ2-1; CDR3aa: CASSPAGGQNLYNEQFF; CDR3nt: TGCGCCAGCAGCCCGGCCGGGGGTCAGAACCTTTACAATGAGCAGTTCTTC
abundance: .; d_gene: TRBD2; v_gene: TRBV30; j_gene: TRBJ2-3; CDR3aa: CAWRAGGSNTQYF; CDR3nt: TGTGCCTGGAGAGCGGGAGGATCGAATACGCAGTATTTT
abundance: .; d_gene: .; v_gene: TRBV20-1; j_gene: TRBJ2-1; CDR3aa: CSAPKLTNSREQFF; CDR3nt: TGCAGTGCTCCAAAGTTGACCAATTCAAGGGAGCAGTTCTTC
abundance: .; d_gene: .; v_gene: TRBV5-1; j_gene: TRBJ2-3; CDR3aa: CASSRAGLEVGGTDTQYF; CDR3nt: TGCGCCAGCAGCCGGGCCGGTTTGGAGGTAGGGGGCACAGATACGCAGTATTTT
abundance: few; d_gene: .; v_gene: TRBV7-9; j_gene: TRBJ1-1; CDR3aa: CASSLAGRVTEAFF; CDR3nt: TGTGCCAGCAGCTTAGCAGGTAGAGTCACTGAAGCTTTCTTT
abundance: .; d_gene: .; v_gene: TRBV6-1; j_gene: TRBJ1-4; CDR3aa: CASSDRGSQLTNEKLFF; CDR3nt: TGTGCCAGCAGTGACCGAGGATCACAGTTGACTAATGAAAAACTGTTTTTT
abundance: few; d_gene: .; v_gene: TRBV7-2; j_gene: TRBJ1-1; CDR3aa: CASSYGYLNTEAFF; CDR3nt: TGTGCCAGCAGCTATGGGTACTTGAACACTGAAGCTTTCTTT
abundance: .; d_gene: TRBD1; v_gene: TRBV12-3/TRBV12-4; j_gene: TRBJ1-1; CDR3aa: CASSVGQGQNTEAFF; CDR3nt: TGTGCCAGCAGTGTCGGACAGGGACAGAACACTGAAGCTTTCTTT
abundance: few; d_gene: TRBD1; v_gene: TRBV7-9; j_gene: TRBJ2-7; CDR3aa: CASSSTARTGILYEQYF; CDR3nt: TGTGCCAGCAGCTCTACCGCTCGGACAGGGATACTCTACGAGCAGTACTTC
abundance: .; d_gene: .; v_gene: TRBV18; j_gene: TRBJ1-6; CDR3aa: CASSPSASSYNSPLHF; CDR3nt: TGTGCCAGCTCACCATCTGCATCCTCCTATAATTCACCCCTCCACTTT
abundance: .; d_gene: .; v_gene: TRBV5-1; j_gene: TRBJ2-1; CDR3aa: CASRTDPAGNEQFF; CDR3nt: TGCGCCAGCCGGACTGACCCCGCCGGTAATGAGCAGTTCTTC
abundance: many; d_gene: .; v_gene: TRBV29-1; j_gene: TRBJ2-5; CDR3aa: CSVDTGNQETQYF; CDR3nt: TGCAGCGTTGATACAGGGAACCAAGAGACCCAGTACTTC
abundance: .; d_gene: TRBD2; v_gene: TRBV5-1; j_gene: TRBJ2-5; CDR3aa: CASSLTSGRLGETQYF; CDR3nt: TGCGCCAGCAGCTTAACTAGCGGGAGATTGGGGGAGACCCAGTACTTC
abundance: few; d_gene: TRBD2; v_gene: TRBV24-1; j_gene: TRBJ2-1; CDR3aa: CATTGGDYNEQFF; CDR3nt: TGTGCCACCACGGGGGGGGATTACAATGAGCAGTTCTTC
abundance: few; d_gene: TRBD1; v_gene: TRBV5-1; j_gene: TRBJ1-2; CDR3aa: CASTPLPPGQGNYGYTF; CDR3nt: TGCGCCAGCACCCCTCTCCCTCCGGGACAGGGTAACTATGGCTACACCTTC